This T cell receptor beta chain originates from a study of metastatic and nonmetastatic thyroid tumors. Across the whole study: Comparative analysis of repertoires was undertaken across blood and tumor or nodule tissue obtained from malignant and benign thyroid patients.

This clone was detected ten times or more. Each patient went into thyroid surgery without having received any treatment. TCRdb re-processed the PCR reads through MiXCR. The table records nearly 35,000 clones, about 15% of them present only once. The CDR3 is 15 residues long. Germline V gene sequence: CDR1 LGHDT, CDR2 YNNKEL (reference sequence). The junction had 7 bases not matched to a gene; V was cut back by 4 bases and J by 7 bases. The TCR comes from a female donor with papillary thyroid cancer or a benign thyroid nodule (not recorded which). Some clones in this sample may be carry-over from other donors' samples. What was sequenced was blood. The V and J genes are TRBV3-1 and TRBJ2-1; 10 positions match TRBD1. The CDR3 DNA sequence: TGTGCCAGCAGCCCGCCCGGGACAGGGGAAAATGAGCAGTTCTTC. Translation: CASSPPGTGENEQFF.